These 6 T cell receptor beta chains came from one sample sequenced in a study of tumor and adjacent non-tumor tissue in lung cancer. No cell sorting was done before RNA was extracted from the tissue. A modified ARM-PCR protocol with three rounds of nested PCR amplified TCRbeta. TCRdb ran MiXCR on the multiplex PCR reads and lists one entry per CDR3 protein. This sample carries fewer than 100,000 distinct CDR3 sequences, approximately 77% of them seen once, and the ten largest clones take under 9.5%. Sequencing used lung tumor tissue. Receptors were obtained from a woman in her 40s with non-small cell lung cancer.

In regard to this clonotype: Given the absence of the conserved phenylalanine or tryptophan at the CDR3 end, a read error is likely. J is TRBJ1-1 and V is TRBV12-3 or TRBV12-4; TRBD1 is a possible D gene (5 bases). This CDR3 is 12 amino acids long. CDR3 in DNA: TGTGTGAGCAGTCCGGATCAGGGAGAAGCTTTCCTT. Translation gives CVSSPDQGEAFL.

As to this clonotype: The conserved final phenylalanine or tryptophan is absent from the CDR3, which likely points to a read error. The gene calls are TRBV4-1 and TRBJ1-4, with 8 bases identical to TRBD1. Trimming took 0 bases from V and 13 from J; bases not matched to a gene: 13. The CDR3 length is 16 residues. In germline, CDR1 is MGHRA, CDR2 YSYEKL. The CDR3 loop reads CASSQDLARGLGRLFI. The CDR3 DNA sequence: TGCGCCAGCAGCCAAGATCTTGCCAGGGGGCTTGGAAGACTGTTTATT.

As to this clonotype: The junction departs from the called germline gene at one end, perhaps through a read error. The rearrangement uses TRBV6-1 and TRBJ2-7; D tentatively reads TRBD1 or TRBD2 (5 bases each). CDR1 is MNHNS and CDR2 is SASEGT in the germline V gene. The CDR3 sequence is 15 residues long. The DNA for the CDR3 is TGTGCCAGGAGTGAAGCTACGGGTTCTTGGGACGAGCAGCACTTC. Its protein is CARSEATGSWDEQHF.

With respect to this clonotype: One end of the junction fails to match germline, which may point to a read error. The chain links TRBV6-5 to TRBJ2-1; D is possibly TRBD2 (6 bases). This CDR3 contains 17 residues. Germline V lookup: CDR1 MNHEY, CDR2 SVGAGI. The CDR3 DNA sequence: TGTAACAGCAGTCTTAGCGGCTCTGCCAGCTCCTACAACGAGCAGTTCTTT. This encodes CNSSLSGSASSYNEQFF.

The rearrangement links TRBV6-5 to TRBJ2-1, with D maybe TRBD2 (6 bases). CDR1 and CDR2 from the germline V gene are MNHEY and SVGAGI. The CDR3 totals 14 residues. Trimming stripped 10 bases from V and 4 bases from J, with 17 bases between. The CDR3 sequence: CANRPGLAYNEQFF. CDR3 in DNA: TGTGCCAACAGACCGGGACTGGCGTACAATGAGCAGTTCTTC.

This clonotype showed up just once. The junction does not match germline at one end; this may be a read error. This chain uses TRBV12-3 or TRBV12-4 with TRBJ2-2; D gene uncertain. This CDR3 has 13 amino acids. In DNA, the CDR3 is TGTGTCAGCAGCCACCAGAGCACCGGGGAGCTGTTTTTT. As protein: CVSSHQSTGELFF.